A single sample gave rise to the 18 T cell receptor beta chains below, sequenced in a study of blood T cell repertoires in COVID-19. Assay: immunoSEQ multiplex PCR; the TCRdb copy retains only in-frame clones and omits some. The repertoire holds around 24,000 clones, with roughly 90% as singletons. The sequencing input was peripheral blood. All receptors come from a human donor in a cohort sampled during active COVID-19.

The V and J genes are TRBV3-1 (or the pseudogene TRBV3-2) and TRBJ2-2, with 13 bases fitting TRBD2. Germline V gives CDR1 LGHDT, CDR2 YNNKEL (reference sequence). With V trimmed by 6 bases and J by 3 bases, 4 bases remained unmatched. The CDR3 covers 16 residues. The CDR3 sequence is CASRQTSGGHTGELFF. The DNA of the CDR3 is TGTGCCAGCAGACAGACTAGCGGGGGGCACACCGGGGAGCTGTTTTTT.

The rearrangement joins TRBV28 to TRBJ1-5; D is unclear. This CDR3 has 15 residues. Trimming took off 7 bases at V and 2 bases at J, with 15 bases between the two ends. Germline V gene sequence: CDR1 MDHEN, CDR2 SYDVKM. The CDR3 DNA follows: TGTGCCAGCAAACCCCACGGGTGGGGCAATCAGCCCCAGCATTTT. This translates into CASKPHGWGNQPQHF.

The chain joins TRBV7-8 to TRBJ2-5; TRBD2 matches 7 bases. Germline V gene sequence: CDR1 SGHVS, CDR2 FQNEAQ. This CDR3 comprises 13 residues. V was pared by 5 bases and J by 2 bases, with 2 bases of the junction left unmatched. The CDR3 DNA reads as TGTGCCAGCAGCGCGGGGGTTCAAGAGACCCAGTACTTC. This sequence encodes CASSAGVQETQYF.

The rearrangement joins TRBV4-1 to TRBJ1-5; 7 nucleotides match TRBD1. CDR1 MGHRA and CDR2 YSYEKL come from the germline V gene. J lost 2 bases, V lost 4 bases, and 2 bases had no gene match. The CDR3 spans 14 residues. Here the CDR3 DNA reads TGCGCCAGCAGCCTTGGACAGGGCAATCAGCCCCAGCATTTT. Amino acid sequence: CASSLGQGNQPQHF.

CDR3 sequence (DNA): TGCGCCAGCAGCCAACCAGGGATGGCCTATGGCTACACCTTC. Residues: CASSQPGMAYGYTF. The gene calls are TRBV4-1 and TRBJ1-2; D is perhaps TRBD1 (5 bases). The CDR3 runs to 14 residues. V was clipped by 2 bases and J by 4 bases, with 11 bases between them. Germline lookup yields CDR1 MGHRA and CDR2 YSYEKL.

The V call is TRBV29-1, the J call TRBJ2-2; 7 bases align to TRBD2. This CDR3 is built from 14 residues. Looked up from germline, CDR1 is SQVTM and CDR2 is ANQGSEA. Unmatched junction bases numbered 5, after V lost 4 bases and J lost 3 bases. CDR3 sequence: CSVAGTKYTGELFF. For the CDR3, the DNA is TGCAGCGTTGCCGGGACTAAGTACACCGGGGAGCTGTTTTTT.

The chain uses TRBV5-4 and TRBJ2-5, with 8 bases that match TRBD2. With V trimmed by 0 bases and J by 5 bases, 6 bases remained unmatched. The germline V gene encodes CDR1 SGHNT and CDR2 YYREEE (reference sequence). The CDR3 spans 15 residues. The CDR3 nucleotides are TGTGCCAGCAGCTTGGTGGCGGGGGGAAGGGAGACCCAGTACTTC. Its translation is CASSLVAGGRETQYF.

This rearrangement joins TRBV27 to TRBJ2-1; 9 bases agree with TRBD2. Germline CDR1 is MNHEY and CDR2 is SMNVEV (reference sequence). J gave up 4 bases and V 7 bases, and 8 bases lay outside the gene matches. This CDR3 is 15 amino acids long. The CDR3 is CASIRREGQYNEQFF. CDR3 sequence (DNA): TGTGCCAGCATCAGGCGGGAGGGCCAATACAATGAGCAGTTCTTC.

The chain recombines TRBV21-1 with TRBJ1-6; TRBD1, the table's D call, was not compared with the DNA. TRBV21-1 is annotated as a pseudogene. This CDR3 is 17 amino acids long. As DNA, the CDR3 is TGTGCCAGCGGCAAAGGGACCGGGACAGGGTATAATTCACCCCTCCACTTT. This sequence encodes CASGKGTGTGYNSPLHF.

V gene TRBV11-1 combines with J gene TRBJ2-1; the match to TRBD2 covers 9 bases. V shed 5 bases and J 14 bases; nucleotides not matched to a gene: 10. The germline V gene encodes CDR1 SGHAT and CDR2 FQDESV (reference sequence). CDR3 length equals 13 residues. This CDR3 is CASSPRRGGLEFF. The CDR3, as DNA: TGTGCCAGCAGCCCTAGGCGGGGGGGGCTCGAGTTCTTC.

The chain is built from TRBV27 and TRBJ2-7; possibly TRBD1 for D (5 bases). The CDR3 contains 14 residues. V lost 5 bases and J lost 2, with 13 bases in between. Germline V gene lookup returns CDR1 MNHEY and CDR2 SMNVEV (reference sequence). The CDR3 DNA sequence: TGTGCCAGCAGTCCTTCAAGGGGTCCCTACGAGCAGTACTTC. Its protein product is CASSPSRGPYEQYF.

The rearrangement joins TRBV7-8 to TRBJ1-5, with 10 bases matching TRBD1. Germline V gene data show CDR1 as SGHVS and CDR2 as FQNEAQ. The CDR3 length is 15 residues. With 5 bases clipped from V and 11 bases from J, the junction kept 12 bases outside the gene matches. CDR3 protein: CASSESGTGVSTQHF. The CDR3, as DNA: TGTGCCAGCAGCGAATCCGGGACAGGGGTCTCGACCCAGCATTTT.

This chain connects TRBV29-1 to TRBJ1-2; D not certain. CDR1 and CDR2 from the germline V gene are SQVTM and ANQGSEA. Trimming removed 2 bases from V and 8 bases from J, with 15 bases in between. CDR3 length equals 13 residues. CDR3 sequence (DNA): TGCAGCGTTGAATTCGCGTCACCGCGGGGCTACACCTTC. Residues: CSVEFASPRGYTF.

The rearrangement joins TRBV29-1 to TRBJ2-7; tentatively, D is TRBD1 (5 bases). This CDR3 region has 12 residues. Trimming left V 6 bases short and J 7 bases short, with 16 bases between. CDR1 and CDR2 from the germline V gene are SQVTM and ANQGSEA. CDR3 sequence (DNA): TGCAGCGTCAGGCACGAGGCAGGGGAGCAGTACTTC. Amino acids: CSVRHEAGEQYF.

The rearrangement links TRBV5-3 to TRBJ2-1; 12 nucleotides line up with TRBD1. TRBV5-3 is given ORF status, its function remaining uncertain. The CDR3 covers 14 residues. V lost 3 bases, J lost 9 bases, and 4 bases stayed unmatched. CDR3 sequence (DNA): TGTGCCAGAAGCTCGGGACAGGGGGCCGCTGAGCAGTTCTTC. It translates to CARSSGQGAAEQFF.

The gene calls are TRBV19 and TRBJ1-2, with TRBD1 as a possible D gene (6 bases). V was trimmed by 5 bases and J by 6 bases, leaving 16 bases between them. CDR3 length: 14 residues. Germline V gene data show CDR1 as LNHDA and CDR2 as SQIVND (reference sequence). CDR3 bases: TGTGCCAGTAGTCCCTGGGGGGGCGCGGATGGCTACACCTTC. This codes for CASSPWGGADGYTF.

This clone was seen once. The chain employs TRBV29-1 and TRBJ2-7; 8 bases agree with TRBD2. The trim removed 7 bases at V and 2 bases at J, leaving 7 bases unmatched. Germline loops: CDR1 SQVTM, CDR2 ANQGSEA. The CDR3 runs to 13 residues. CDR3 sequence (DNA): TGCAGCGCCGGGGGAGCGGGGGCCTACGAGCAGTACTTC. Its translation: CSAGGAGAYEQYF.

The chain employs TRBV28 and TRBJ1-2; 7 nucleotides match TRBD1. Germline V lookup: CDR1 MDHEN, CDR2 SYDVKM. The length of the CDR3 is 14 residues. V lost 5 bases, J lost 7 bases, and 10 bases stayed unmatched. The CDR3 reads CASSLRQGAGGYTF. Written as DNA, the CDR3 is TGTGCCAGCAGTCTTAGACAGGGTGCGGGTGGCTACACCTTC.